The 30 T cell receptor beta chains reported below all come from one sample, sequenced in a study of control samples from healthy donors and cancer patients. Only in-frame clones appear in the TCRdb table, and some are missing; sequencing was by immunoSEQ multiplex PCR. The profile shows approximately 110,000 clones, 75% to 90% of them singletons. Material: blood. Receptors originate from a woman aged 50 to 65 in good health.

The gene calls are TRBV6-4 and TRBJ2-2, with D possibly matching TRBD2 (6 bases). The CDR3 totals 15 residues. CDR1 MRHNA and CDR2 SNTAGT come from the germline V gene. Trimming pared 5 bases from V and 2 bases from J, leaving 12 bases between. The CDR3 coding sequence is TGTGCCAGCAGTACTAGCCAATCTAACACCGGGGAGCTGTTTTTT. This translates into CASSTSQSNTGELFF.

V usage is TRBV24-1 and J usage is TRBJ2-3; possible D gene TRBD1, 6 bases. The V and J ends lost 7 bases and 6 bases respectively, with 13 bases between them. This CDR3 is built from 13 residues. In germline, CDR1 is KGHDR, CDR2 SFDVKD. CDR3 protein: CATRDSREDTQYF. The CDR3 DNA reads TGTGCCACCAGGGACAGTCGTGAGGATACGCAGTATTTT.

This clone was seen once. This chain links TRBV19 with TRBJ1-1; the D gene is possibly TRBD1 (5 bases). The ends were cut back, 10 bases at V and 10 bases at J, with 22 bases in the middle. CDR3 length: 13 amino acids. Germline CDR1 LNHDA, CDR2 SQIVND (reference sequence). This chain's CDR3 is CAISRRDEEIAFF. DNA for the CDR3: TGTGCCATCTCACGCCGGGACGAGGAAATAGCTTTCTTT.

Notes on this clone: A read error may produce the germline difference seen at one junction end. The V call is TRBV6-1, the J call TRBJ2-5, with a possible D match to TRBD1 (6 bases). Germline CDR1 MNHNS, CDR2 SASEGT. This CDR3 is built from 14 residues. The CDR3 region has the DNA TGTGCCAGCATTGAACCCACAGGGCGGCAGACCCAGTACTTC. Translation: CASIEPTGRQTQYF.

The genes are TRBV12-3 or TRBV12-4 and TRBJ1-5; D uncertain. The CDR3 runs 12 residues. V was clipped by 3 bases and J by 3 bases, with 3 bases between them. The CDR3 protein is CASSFLNQPQHF. The CDR3 DNA reads TGTGCCAGCAGTTTCCTCAATCAGCCCCAGCATTTT.

V gene TRBV6-1 combines with J gene TRBJ2-3, with D possibly matching TRBD2 (6 bases). The CDR3 is 14 residues long. Between the trimmed V and J ends, which lost 3 bases and 6 bases, there was a span of 13 bases. CDR1 and CDR2 (germline): MNHNS, SASEGT. CDR3 coding DNA: TGTGCCAGCAGTGAGGGGGTAGCGGTGGATACGCAGTATTTT. Protein product: CASSEGVAVDTQYF.

J is TRBJ2-5 and V is TRBV18, with D hard to call. Looked up from germline, CDR1 is KGHSH and CDR2 is LQKENI. The CDR3 is 13 residues long. V gave up 3 bases and J gave up 1 base, with 6 bases separating them. This CDR3 is CASSPSLQETQYF. The CDR3 nucleotides are TGTGCCAGCTCACCGTCCCTCCAAGAGACCCAGTACTTC.

This rearrangement joins TRBV12-3 or TRBV12-4 to TRBJ1-3; no firm D call. Trimming removed 1 base from V and 9 bases from J, with 10 bases in between. The CDR3 sequence is 13 residues long. The CDR3 coding sequence is TGTGCCAGCAGTTTAGGGACCCTTGGCACCATATATTTT. Translating gives CASSLGTLGTIYF.

The chain uses TRBV15 and TRBJ2-7, with D perhaps TRBD1 or TRBD2 (6 bases each). V lost 1 base and J lost 5, with 15 bases in between. The CDR3 covers 15 residues. Per germline, CDR1 LNHNV and CDR2 YYDKDF (reference sequence). The CDR3 coding sequence is TGTGCCACCAGCAGAGGCCGGGGGCAGGGGAACGAGCAGTACGTC. It yields the protein CATSRGRGQGNEQYV.

The chain employs TRBV27 and TRBJ1-2, with 7 bases matching TRBD1. After removal of 6 bases from V and 9 bases from J, the junction contained 7 bases not matched to a gene. This CDR3 has 12 amino acids. Germline CDR1 reads MNHEY; CDR2 reads SMNVEV (reference sequence). CDR3 amino acids: CASSTGAGRYTF. The CDR3 DNA follows: TGTGCCAGCAGCACAGGGGCGGGTCGCTACACCTTC.

The V gene is TRBV2, the J gene TRBJ2-1; the match to TRBD2 covers 9 bases. The CDR3 is 15 amino acids. V dropped 6 bases and J dropped 7; count of bases not matched to a gene: 10. CDR1 and CDR2 from the germline V gene are SNHLY and FYNNEI. The CDR3 sequence is CASRGGAAGGNEQFF. The CDR3 DNA reads as TGTGCCAGCAGGGGCGGTGCGGCGGGGGGGAATGAGCAGTTCTTC.

The CDR3 protein is CASSLSGGTQYF. DNA for the CDR3: TGTGCCAGCAGCCTTTCCGGCGGGACCCAGTACTTC. The genes are TRBV7-2 and TRBJ2-5; no clear D. Germline V CDR1 and CDR2: SGHTA, FQGNSA. V lost 5 bases, J lost 7 bases, and 11 bases lay in between. This CDR3 has 12 residues.

The genes are TRBV7-3 and TRBJ2-2; the D is unclear. The CDR3 has 16 amino acids. V lost 4 bases and J lost 1, with 13 bases in between. Germline lookup yields CDR1 SGHTA and CDR2 FQGTGA. CDR3 DNA sequence: TGTGCCAGCAGCTATCCCTCTGGCGTGAACACCGGGGAGCTGTTTTTT. It encodes CASSYPSGVNTGELFF.

This clone was seen a single time. This sequence joins TRBV6-5 and TRBJ1-1; 8 bases are a match to TRBD1. Germline assignment: CDR1 MNHEY and CDR2 SVGAGI. This CDR3 comprises 14 residues. Trimming removed 8 bases from V and 3 bases from J; junction bases left unmatched: 8. This CDR3 reads CASGYTGGDTEAFF. DNA for the CDR3: TGTGCCAGCGGCTATACAGGGGGGGACACTGAAGCTTTCTTT.

The chain employs TRBV5-1 and TRBJ2-2; maybe TRBD1 (5 bases). This CDR3 comprises 15 residues. Per germline, CDR1 SGHRS and CDR2 YFSETQ. The germline V and J ends were trimmed by 2 bases and 4 bases, with 12 bases remaining between them. The CDR3, as DNA: TGCGCCAGCAGCTTTGTTCCCCAGGGCACCGGGGAGCTGTTTTTT. Encoded protein: CASSFVPQGTGELFF.

The rearrangement uses TRBV15 and TRBJ2-6; D unclear. The length of the CDR3 is 15 residues. Deletions cut 1 base from V and 0 bases from J, with 4 bases between. The germline gives CDR1 LNHNV, CDR2 YYDKDF (reference sequence). The CDR3 coding sequence is TGTGCCACCAGCAGAGGGGACTCTGGGGCCAACGTCCTGACTTTC. Translation gives CATSRGDSGANVLTF.

This chain joins TRBV12-3 or TRBV12-4 and TRBJ2-1; the match to TRBD2 covers 7 bases. This CDR3 is built from 13 residues. Losses at the gene ends were 6 bases for V and 5 bases for J; bases not matched to a gene: 4. The CDR3, as DNA: TGTGCCAGCAGATCGACTAGCCACAATGAGCAGTTCTTC. This codes for CASRSTSHNEQFF.

This sequence joins TRBV13 and TRBJ2-6, with 8 bases fitting TRBD1. The CDR3 has 21 amino acids. CDR1 and CDR2 from the germline V gene are PRHDT and FYEKMQ (reference sequence). Unmatched junction bases numbered 13, after V lost 0 bases and J lost 0 bases. CDR3 region: CASSLGWETGTGPSGANVLTF. DNA for the CDR3: TGTGCCAGCAGCTTAGGATGGGAAACCGGGACAGGCCCCTCTGGGGCCAACGTCCTGACTTTC. The complete variable domain, with remaining parts taken from reference TRBV13 and TRBJ2-6, reads AAGVIQSPRHLIKEKRETATLKCYPIPRHDTVYWYQQGPGQDPQFLISFYEKMQSDKGSIPDRFSAQQFSDYHSELNMSSLELGDSALYFCASSLGWETGTGPSGANVLTFGAGSRLTVL.

The V gene is TRBV30, the J gene TRBJ1-6; TRBD1 is a possible D gene (5 bases). V lost 2 bases to trimming and J lost 10 bases, with 18 bases between them. Germline V gene sequence: CDR1 GTSNPN, CDR2 SVGIG (reference sequence). The CDR3 sequence is 15 residues long. The CDR3 loop reads CAWSLTGTGGSPLHF. CDR3 nucleotide sequence: TGTGCCTGGAGTCTGACCGGGACCGGGGGGTCACCCCTCCACTTT.

A word on this clone: The sample has other DNA sequences that encode this CDR3 too. The chain is built from TRBV30 and TRBJ2-1; TRBD1 agrees at 7 bases. The CDR3 loop spans 14 amino acids. Germline assignment: CDR1 GTSNPN and CDR2 SVGIG (reference sequence). The V segment lost 3 bases and the J segment 2 bases; nucleotides outside the gene matches: 4. The CDR3 DNA sequence: TGTGCCTGGAGCAGGACAGGCACCTACAATGAGCAGTTCTTC. Encoded protein: CAWSRTGTYNEQFF.

On this clone: A junction end diverges from the germline sequence, so it may reflect a read error. V gene TRBV15 combines with J gene TRBJ2-7; 12 bases are shared with TRBD1. Per the germline V gene, CDR1 is LNHNV and CDR2 is YYDKDF (reference sequence). The CDR3 is made up of 17 amino acids. The CDR3 loop reads CATRMGVGTGGSHEQYF. The CDR3 DNA reads TGTGCCACCAGGATGGGGGTCGGGACAGGGGGCTCCCACGAGCAGTACTTC.

This rearrangement joins TRBV7-9 to TRBJ2-5, with D tentatively TRBD1 or TRBD2 (6 bases each). Trimming took off 3 bases at V and 3 bases at J, with 14 bases between the two ends. Germline-derived CDR1 and CDR2 are SEHNR and FQNEAQ (reference sequence). The CDR3 loop spans 15 amino acids. The CDR3 loop reads CASSFGGLIEETQYF. Written as DNA, the CDR3 is TGTGCCAGCAGCTTTGGGGGGCTAATTGAAGAGACCCAGTACTTC.

The genes are TRBV7-2 and TRBJ2-1; D possibly corresponds to TRBD2 (5 bases). The CDR3 contains 11 residues. The germline V gene has CDR1 SGHTA and CDR2 FQGNSA. Trimming took 1 base from V and 12 from J, leaving 7 bases between them. In DNA, the CDR3 is TGTGCCAGCAGCTTAGTCCGGGGGCAGTTCTTC. Amino acids: CASSLVRGQFF.

The gene calls are TRBV19 and TRBJ1-1; possibly TRBD1 for D (5 bases). Germline V gives CDR1 LNHDA, CDR2 SQIVND (reference sequence). The length of the CDR3 is 13 residues. Trimming removed 4 bases from V and 9 bases from J, with 15 bases in between. The CDR3 region has the DNA TGTGCCAGTAGTACCGTACAGGTTTTCAAAGCTTTCTTT. It codes for CASSTVQVFKAFF.

The table lists this clone with a count of one. The CDR3 spells CASSVVPDTPNEKLFF. The CDR3 nucleotides read TGTGCCAGCAGCGTAGTACCTGACACCCCCAACGAAAAACTGTTTTTT. The V and J genes are TRBV9 and TRBJ1-4, with D unresolved. Between the trimmed V and J ends, which lost 0 bases and 8 bases, there was a span of 17 bases. The CDR3 has 16 amino acids. Germline CDR1 SGDLS, CDR2 YYNGEE.

J is TRBJ1-1 and V is TRBV12-3 or TRBV12-4; the D gene is possibly TRBD1 (5 bases). This CDR3 comprises 13 residues. Trimming pared 6 bases from V and 0 bases from J, leaving 8 bases between. Here the CDR3 DNA reads TGTGCCAGCAGCAAGACAGTGAACACTGAAGCTTTCTTT. Protein: CASSKTVNTEAFF.

V and J are TRBV6-1 and TRBJ2-1, with TRBD2 identical over 10 bases. Germline V gene data show CDR1 as MNHNS and CDR2 as SASEGT. The CDR3 sequence is 15 residues long. V shed 1 base, J shed 9 bases, and the junction held 6 bases outside the gene matches. This CDR3 reads CASSEVSGGAGEQFF. The CDR3, as DNA: TGTGCCAGCAGTGAAGTCAGCGGGGGGGCAGGTGAGCAGTTCTTC.

CDR3 sequence: CASSQEGGTGGAEQYF. Here the CDR3 DNA reads TGTGCCAGCAGCCAAGAAGGCGGGACAGGGGGCGCCGAGCAGTACTTC. The rearrangement links TRBV4-2 to TRBJ2-7; 12 nucleotides line up with TRBD1. CDR1 and CDR2 (germline): LGHNA, YNFKEQ. The CDR3 spans 16 residues. Unmatched junction bases numbered 6, after V lost 0 bases and J lost 6 bases.

The chain combines TRBV11-2 with TRBJ2-3, with TRBD2 matching 15 bases. This CDR3 spans 17 amino acids. Germline CDR1 and CDR2: SGHAT and FQNNGV. The V and J ends lost 5 bases and 6 bases, in that order; junction bases with no gene match: 9. The CDR3 nucleotides read TGTGCCAGCAGCCCACCGGGACTAGCGGGAGGAGGTGATACGCAGTATTTT. Translating gives CASSPPGLAGGGDTQYF.

In nucleotides, the CDR3 is TGTGCCAGCCCGGGACAGGAGGGGGGGAGCTCCTACAATGAGCAGTTCTTC. Its translation: CASPGQEGGSSYNEQFF. This chain links TRBV7-9 with TRBJ2-1, with D possibly TRBD1 on 8 matching bases. Germline-derived CDR1 and CDR2 are SEHNR and FQNEAQ (reference sequence). Trimming took 8 bases from V and 0 from J, leaving 20 bases between them. CDR3 length: 17 amino acids.